This section outlines one T cell receptor (beta chain) sequence together with its context. These data come from a study of T cell changes during pregnancy in multiple sclerosis. Clones were sequenced by immunoSEQ multiplex PCR, and TCRdb holds only the in-frame ones, with some missing. Found here are approximately 92,000 clones, about 92% of them singletons; the top ten hold less than 2%. This TCR derives from a female donor with multiple sclerosis, enrolled in a pregnancy study. The sequencing used peripheral blood, collected in the first trimester of pregnancy.

The CDR3 DNA sequence: TGCGCCAGCAGCCAAGGGTCGGACAGAGCTACCTACGAGCAGTACTTC. It encodes CASSQGSDRATYEQYF. J is TRBJ2-7 and V is TRBV4-1, with D possibly being TRBD1 (6 bases). The CDR3 sequence is 16 residues long. Germline V gives CDR1 MGHRA, CDR2 YSYEKL. V was clipped by 1 base and J by 2 bases, with 15 bases between them.